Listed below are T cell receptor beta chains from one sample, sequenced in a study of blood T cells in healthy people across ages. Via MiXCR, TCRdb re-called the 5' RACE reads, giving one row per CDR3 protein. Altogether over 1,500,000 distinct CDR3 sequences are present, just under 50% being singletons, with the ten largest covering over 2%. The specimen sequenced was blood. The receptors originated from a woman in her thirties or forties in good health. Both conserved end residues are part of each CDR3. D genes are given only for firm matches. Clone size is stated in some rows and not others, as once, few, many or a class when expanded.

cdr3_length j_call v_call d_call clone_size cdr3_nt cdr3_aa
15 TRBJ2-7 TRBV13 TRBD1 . TGTGCCAGCAGCTCCCGGGGACAGGACAGCTACGAGCAGTACTTC CASSSRGQDSYEQYF
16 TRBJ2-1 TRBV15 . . TGTGCCACCAGCAGCGGGCCGGGTGGCAGCTACAATGAGCAGTTCTTC CATSSGPGGSYNEQFF
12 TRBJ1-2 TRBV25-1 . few TGTGCCAGCAGTGGGGACAATTATGGCTACACCTTC CASSGDNYGYTF
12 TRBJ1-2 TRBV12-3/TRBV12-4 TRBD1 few TGTGCCAGCAGACAGGGGGCCTATGGCTACACCTTC CASRQGAYGYTF
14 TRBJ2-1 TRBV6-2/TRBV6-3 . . TGTGCCAGCAACATCCCGAGCTCCTACAATGAGCAGTTCTTC CASNIPSSYNEQFF
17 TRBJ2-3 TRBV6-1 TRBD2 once TGTGCCAGCCGTAGGGCTAGCGGGGTGCTTCCGACAGATACGCAGTATTTT CASRRASGVLPTDTQYF
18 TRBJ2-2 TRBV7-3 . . TGTGCCAGCAGCTTAGGGGCTACTAGTACGGGCAACACCGGGGAGCTGTTTTTT CASSLGATSTGNTGELFF
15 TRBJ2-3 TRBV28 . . TGTGCCAGCAGGCCCTTGGGGGAAAGCACAGATACGCAGTATTTT CASRPLGESTDTQYF
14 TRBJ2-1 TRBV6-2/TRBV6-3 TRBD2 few TGTGCCAGCAGCCCCGGGACTAGGGGCAATGAGCAGTTCTTC CASSPGTRGNEQFF
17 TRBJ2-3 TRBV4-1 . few TGCGCCAGCAGCCAAGATTGGGCTAGCCCTAGCACAGATACGCAGTATTTT CASSQDWASPSTDTQYF
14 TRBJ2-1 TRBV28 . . TGTGCCTTACAACAGGGTAGCTCCTACAATGAGCAGTTCTTC CALQQGSSYNEQFF
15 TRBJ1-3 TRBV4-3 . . TGCGCCAGCAGCCAAGATAAGGGTTCTGGAAACACCATATATTTT CASSQDKGSGNTIYF
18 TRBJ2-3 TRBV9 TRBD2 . TGTGCCAGCAGCGTATGGGACGGGGGGGCCAGTCTCACAGATACGCAGTATTTT CASSVWDGGASLTDTQYF
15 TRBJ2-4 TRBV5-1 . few TGCGCCAGCAACACCGCACCAGGGACCGGGGACATTCAGTACTTC CASNTAPGTGDIQYF
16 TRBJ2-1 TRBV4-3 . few TGCGCCAGCAGCCAAGGTGGGGGGGGGCAAAACAATGAGCAGTTCTTC CASSQGGGGQNNEQFF
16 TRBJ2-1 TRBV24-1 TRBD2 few TGTGCCACCAGTGATTATACTAGCGGGGGATACAATGAGCAGTTCTTC CATSDYTSGGYNEQFF
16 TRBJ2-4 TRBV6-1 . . TGTGCCAGCATCCAAGAACAGATGAGAGCCAAAAACATTCAGTACTTC CASIQEQMRAKNIQYF
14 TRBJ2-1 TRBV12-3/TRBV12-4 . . TGTGCCAGCAGGGATCCGGGAGCGAGCAATGAGCAGTTCTTC CASRDPGASNEQFF
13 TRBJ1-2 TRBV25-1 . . TGTGCCCGCGCTGATTGGGGTGGCTATGGCTACACCTTC CARADWGGYGYTF
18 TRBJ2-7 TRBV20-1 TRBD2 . TGCAGTGCTAGAGATTGGCGGACTAGCGGGAGGGCGTCTTACGAGCAGTACTTC CSARDWRTSGRASYEQYF
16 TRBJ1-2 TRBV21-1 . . TGTGCCATCCCCCTCGAGGGGCACGAAGTAGGGTATGGTTACACCTTC CAIPLEGHEVGYGYTF
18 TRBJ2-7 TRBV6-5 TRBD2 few TGTGCCAGCAGTTACTCTTTGAACCTAGCGGGTACATCCTACGAGCAGTACTTC CASSYSLNLAGTSYEQYF
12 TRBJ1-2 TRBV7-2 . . TGTGCCAGCCGACCCAGCGTTGGGGGCTACACCTTC CASRPSVGGYTF
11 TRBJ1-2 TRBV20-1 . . TGCAGTGCTAGCATCGACGGACGCTACACCTTC CSASIDGRYTF
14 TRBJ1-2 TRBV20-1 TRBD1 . TGCAGTGTTCCCAAGACAGGGTGGGTCTATGGCTACACCTTC CSVPKTGWVYGYTF
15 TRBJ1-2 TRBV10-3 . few TGTGCCATCAGTGCGAACCGGGACGGCAACTATGGCTACACCTTC CAISANRDGNYGYTF
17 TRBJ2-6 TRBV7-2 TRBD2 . TGTGCCACAGGATGGAACCGGGGGGTCTCTGGGGCCAACGTCCTGACTTTC CATGWNRGVSGANVLTF
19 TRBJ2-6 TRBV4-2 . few TGTGCCAGCAGCCAAGTTACGCTTCGGGGGAGCTCTGGGGCCAACGTCCTGACTTTC CASSQVTLRGSSGANVLTF
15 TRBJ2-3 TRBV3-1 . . TGTGCCAGCAGCCAAGTAACACTCGGGGCAGATACGCAGTATTTT CASSQVTLGADTQYF
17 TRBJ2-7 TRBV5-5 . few TGTGCCAGCAGCTTGGCGTCATGGACAGACCCCAGGGCCGAGCAGTACTTC CASSLASWTDPRAEQYF
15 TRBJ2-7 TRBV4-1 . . TGCGCCAGCAGCCAAGACGTACTAGTGGCTTACGAGCAGTACTTC CASSQDVLVAYEQYF
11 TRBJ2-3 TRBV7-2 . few TGTGCCAGCCTCTTTCGGGGTACGCAGTATTTT CASLFRGTQYF